This TCR beta chain was retrieved from a study of shared clonotypes between healthy human individuals. Broader study findings: At large depth, rarefaction still showed sorted-subset sequencing to be incomplete.

V was pared by 9 bases and J by 0 bases, with 15 bases between. Germline V gives CDR1 LNHDA, CDR2 SQIVND (reference sequence). CDR3 length: 14 residues. This clone was seen once. Its antigen is currently unknown. Naive CD8 cells comprised CD45RO-negative, CCR7-positively selected cells, excluding terminally differentiated effector memory CD45RA+ cells. At deep level, the assay was performed. The method was immunoSEQ multiplex PCR; TCRdb's version includes in-frame clones alone and lacks a portion of them. This table has around 1.9 million clones, approximately 94% appearing once. The J gene is TRBJ2-7, the V gene TRBV19; TRBD2 might be the D (5 bases). This receptor was taken from a man aged 18 to 29 in good health. Some clones in this sample may be carry-over from other donors' samples. The sample taken for sequencing was naive CD8+ T cells from PBMCs. The CDR3 reads CASGVPGFSYEQYF. The CDR3 DNA sequence: TGTGCCAGCGGGGTCCCGGGCTTCTCCTACGAGCAGTACTTC.